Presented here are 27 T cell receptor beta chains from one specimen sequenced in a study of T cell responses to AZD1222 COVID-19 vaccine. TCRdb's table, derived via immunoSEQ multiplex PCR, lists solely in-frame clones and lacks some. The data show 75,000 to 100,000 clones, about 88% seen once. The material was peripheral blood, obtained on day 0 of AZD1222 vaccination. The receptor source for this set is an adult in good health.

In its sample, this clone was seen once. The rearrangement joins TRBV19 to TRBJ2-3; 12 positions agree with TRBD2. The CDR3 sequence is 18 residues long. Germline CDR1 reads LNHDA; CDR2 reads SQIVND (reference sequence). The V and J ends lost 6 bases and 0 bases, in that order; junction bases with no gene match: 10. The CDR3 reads CASRDGASGGASTDTQYF. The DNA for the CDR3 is TGTGCCAGTAGGGACGGAGCTAGCGGGGGGGCCAGCACAGATACGCAGTATTTT.

The CDR3 spells CASSWDSKNTEAFF. The CDR3 DNA is TGTGCCAGCTCTTGGGACAGTAAGAACACTGAAGCTTTCTTT. The genes are TRBV18 and TRBJ1-1; 7 bases map to TRBD1. The V segment lost 6 bases and the J segment 1 base; nucleotides outside the gene matches: 5. The CDR3 covers 14 residues. CDR1 KGHSH and CDR2 LQKENI come from the germline V gene.

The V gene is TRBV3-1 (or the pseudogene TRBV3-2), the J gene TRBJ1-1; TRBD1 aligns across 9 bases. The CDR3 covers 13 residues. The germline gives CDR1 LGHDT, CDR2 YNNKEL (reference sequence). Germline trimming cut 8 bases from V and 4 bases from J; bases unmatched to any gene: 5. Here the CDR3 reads CASRDRGGTEAFF. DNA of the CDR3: TGTGCCAGCCGAGACAGGGGGGGCACTGAAGCTTTCTTT.

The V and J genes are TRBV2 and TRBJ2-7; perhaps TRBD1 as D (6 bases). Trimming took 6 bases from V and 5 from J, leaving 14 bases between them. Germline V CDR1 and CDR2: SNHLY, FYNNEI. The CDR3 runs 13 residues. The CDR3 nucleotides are TGTGCCAGCAGCTCACAGGGTATCCACGAGCAGTACTTC. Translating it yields CASSSQGIHEQYF.

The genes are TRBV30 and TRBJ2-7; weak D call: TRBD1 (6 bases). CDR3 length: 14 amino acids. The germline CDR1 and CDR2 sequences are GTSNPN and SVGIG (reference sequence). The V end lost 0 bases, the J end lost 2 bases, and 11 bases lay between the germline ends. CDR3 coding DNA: TGTGCCTGGAGTGTACCAGGGGTCCCCTACGAGCAGTACTTC. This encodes CAWSVPGVPYEQYF.

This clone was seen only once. CDR3 amino acids: CASQGPEEGPNEKLFF. In DNA, the CDR3 is TGTGCCAGCCAAGGCCCCGAGGAGGGACCGAATGAAAAACTGTTTTTT. The V and J genes are TRBV18 and TRBJ1-4; D is possibly TRBD1 (5 bases). This CDR3 is built from 16 residues. The V gene lost 8 bases and the J gene lost 5 bases, with 21 bases spanning the gap. Germline values: CDR1 KGHSH, CDR2 LQKENI.

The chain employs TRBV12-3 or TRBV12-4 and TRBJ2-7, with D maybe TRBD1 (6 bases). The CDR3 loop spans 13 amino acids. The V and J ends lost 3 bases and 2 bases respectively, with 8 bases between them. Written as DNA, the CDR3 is TGTGCCAGCAGTTTCGGACAGACCTACGAGCAGTACTTC. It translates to CASSFGQTYEQYF.

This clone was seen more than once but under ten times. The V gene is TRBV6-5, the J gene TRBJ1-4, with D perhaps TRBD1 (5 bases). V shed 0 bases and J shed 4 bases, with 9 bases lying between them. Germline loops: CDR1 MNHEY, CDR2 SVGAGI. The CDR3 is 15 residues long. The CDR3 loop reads CASSYSNRRNEKLFF. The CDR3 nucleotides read TGTGCCAGCAGTTACTCGAACAGGCGTAATGAAAAACTGTTTTTT.

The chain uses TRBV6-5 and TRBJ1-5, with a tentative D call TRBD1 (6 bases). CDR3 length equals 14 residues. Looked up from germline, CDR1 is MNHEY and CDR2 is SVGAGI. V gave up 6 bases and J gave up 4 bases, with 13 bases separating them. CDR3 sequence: CASRNREENQPQHF. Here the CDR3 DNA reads TGTGCCAGCAGGAACAGGGAAGAGAATCAGCCCCAGCATTTT.

CDR3 loop: CASSLDRGGNQPQHF. As DNA, the CDR3 is TGTGCCAGCTCACTCGACAGGGGTGGCAATCAGCCCCAGCATTTT. V gene TRBV18 combines with J gene TRBJ1-5; 8 nucleotides align to TRBD1. The V segment lost 4 bases and the J segment 2 bases; nucleotides outside the gene matches: 4. The CDR3 consists of 15 residues. Germline loops: CDR1 KGHSH, CDR2 LQKENI.

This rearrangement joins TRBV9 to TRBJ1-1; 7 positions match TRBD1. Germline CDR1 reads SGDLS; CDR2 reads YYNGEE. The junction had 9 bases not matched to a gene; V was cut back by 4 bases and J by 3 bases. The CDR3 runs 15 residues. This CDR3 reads CASSSLTGADTEAFF. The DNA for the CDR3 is TGTGCCAGCAGCTCATTAACAGGGGCGGACACTGAAGCTTTCTTT.

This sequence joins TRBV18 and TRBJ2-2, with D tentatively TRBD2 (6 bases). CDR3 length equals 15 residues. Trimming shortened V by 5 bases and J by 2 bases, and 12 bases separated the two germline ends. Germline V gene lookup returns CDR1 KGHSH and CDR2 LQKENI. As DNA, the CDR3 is TGTGCCAGCTCATCCGGGACTGATAACACCGGGGAGCTGTTTTTT. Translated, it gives CASSSGTDNTGELFF.

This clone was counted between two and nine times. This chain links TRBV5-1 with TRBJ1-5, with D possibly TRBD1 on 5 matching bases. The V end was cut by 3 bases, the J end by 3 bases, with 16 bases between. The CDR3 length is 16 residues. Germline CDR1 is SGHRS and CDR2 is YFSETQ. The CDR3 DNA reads TGCGCCAGCAGCTCCGGGGACGGTGGAGCCAATCAGCCCCAGCATTTT. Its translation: CASSSGDGGANQPQHF.

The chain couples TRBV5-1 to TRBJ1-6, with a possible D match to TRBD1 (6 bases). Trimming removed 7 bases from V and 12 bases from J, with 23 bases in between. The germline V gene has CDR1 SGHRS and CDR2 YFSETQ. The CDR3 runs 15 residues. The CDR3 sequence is CASHNLTGSREPLHF. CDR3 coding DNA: TGCGCCAGCCACAATCTGACAGGATCGAGGGAACCCCTCCACTTT. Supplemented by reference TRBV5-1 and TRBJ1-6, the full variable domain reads KAGVTQTPRYLIKTRGQQVTLSCSPISGHRSVSWYQQTPGQGLQFLFEYFSETQRNKGNFPGRFSGRQFSNSRSEMNVSTLELGDSALYLCASHNLTGSREPLHFGNGTRLTVT.

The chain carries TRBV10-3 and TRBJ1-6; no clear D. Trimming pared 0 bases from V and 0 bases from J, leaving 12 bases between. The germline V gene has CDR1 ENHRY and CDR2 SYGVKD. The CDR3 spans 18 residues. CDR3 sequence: CAISESPNSSSYNSPLHF. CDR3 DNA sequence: TGTGCCATCAGTGAGTCTCCCAATTCGAGCTCCTATAATTCACCCCTCCACTTT.

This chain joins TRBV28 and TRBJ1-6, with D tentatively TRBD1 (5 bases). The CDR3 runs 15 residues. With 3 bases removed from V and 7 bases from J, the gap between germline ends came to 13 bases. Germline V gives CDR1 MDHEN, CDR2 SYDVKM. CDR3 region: CASSFGEGPNSPLHF. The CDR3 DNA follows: TGTGCCAGCAGTTTCGGAGAGGGACCGAATTCACCCCTCCACTTT.

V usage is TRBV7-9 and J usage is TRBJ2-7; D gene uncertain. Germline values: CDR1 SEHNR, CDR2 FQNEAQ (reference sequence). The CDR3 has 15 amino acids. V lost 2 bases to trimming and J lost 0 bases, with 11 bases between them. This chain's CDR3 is CASSLRSGISYEQYF. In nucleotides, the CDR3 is TGTGCCAGCAGCTTACGTTCAGGTATCTCCTACGAGCAGTACTTC.

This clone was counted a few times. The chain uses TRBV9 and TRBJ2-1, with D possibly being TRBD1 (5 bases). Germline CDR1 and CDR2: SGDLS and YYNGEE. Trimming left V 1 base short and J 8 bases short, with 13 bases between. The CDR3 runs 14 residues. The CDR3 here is CASSVLRRGDEQFF. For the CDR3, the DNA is TGTGCCAGCAGCGTACTCCGTAGGGGCGATGAGCAGTTCTTC.

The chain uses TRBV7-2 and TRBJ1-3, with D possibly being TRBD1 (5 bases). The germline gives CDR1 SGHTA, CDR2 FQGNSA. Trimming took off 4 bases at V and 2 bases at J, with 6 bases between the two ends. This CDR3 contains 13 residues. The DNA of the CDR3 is TGTGCCAGCAGCTCGGGGGCTGGAAACACCATATATTTT. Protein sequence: CASSSGAGNTIYF.

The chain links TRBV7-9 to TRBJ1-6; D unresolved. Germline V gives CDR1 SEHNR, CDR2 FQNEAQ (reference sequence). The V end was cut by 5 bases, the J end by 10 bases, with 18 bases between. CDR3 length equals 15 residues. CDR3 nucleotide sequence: TGTGCCAGCAGCCAAGGCGCTCTGTTGGTGTCACCCCTCCACTTT. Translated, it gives CASSQGALLVSPLHF.

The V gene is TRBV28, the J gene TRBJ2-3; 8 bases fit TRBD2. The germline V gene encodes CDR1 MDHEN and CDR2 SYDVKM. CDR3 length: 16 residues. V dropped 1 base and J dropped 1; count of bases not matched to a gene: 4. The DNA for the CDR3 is TGTGCCAGCAGTTTATTCCGGGGGGGACGCACAGATACGCAGTATTTT. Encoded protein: CASSLFRGGRTDTQYF.

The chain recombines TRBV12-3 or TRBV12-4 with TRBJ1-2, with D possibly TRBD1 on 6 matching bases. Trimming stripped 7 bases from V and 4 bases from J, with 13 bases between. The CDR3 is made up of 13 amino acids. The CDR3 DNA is TGTGCCAGCAAGAACGACAGGAGCTATGGCTACACCTTC. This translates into CASKNDRSYGYTF.

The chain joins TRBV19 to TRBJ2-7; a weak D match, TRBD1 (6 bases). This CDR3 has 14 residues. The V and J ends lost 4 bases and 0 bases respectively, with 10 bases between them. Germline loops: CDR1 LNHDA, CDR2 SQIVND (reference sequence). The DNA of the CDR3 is TGTGCCAGTAGTAGACAGGCCACCTCCTACGAGCAGTACTTC. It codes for CASSRQATSYEQYF.

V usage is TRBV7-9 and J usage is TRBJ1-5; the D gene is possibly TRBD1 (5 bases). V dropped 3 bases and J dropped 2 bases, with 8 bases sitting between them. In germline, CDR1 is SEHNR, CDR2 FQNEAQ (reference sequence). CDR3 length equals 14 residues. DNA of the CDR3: TGTGCCAGCAGCTTTGGGGACGGCAATCAGCCCCAGCATTTT. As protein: CASSFGDGNQPQHF. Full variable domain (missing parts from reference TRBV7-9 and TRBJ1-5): DTGVSQNPRHKITKRGQNVTFRCDPISEHNRLYWYRQTLGQGPEFLTYFQNEAQLEKSRLLSDRFSAERPKGSFSTLEIQRTEQGDSAMYLCASSFGDGNQPQHFGDGTRLSIL.

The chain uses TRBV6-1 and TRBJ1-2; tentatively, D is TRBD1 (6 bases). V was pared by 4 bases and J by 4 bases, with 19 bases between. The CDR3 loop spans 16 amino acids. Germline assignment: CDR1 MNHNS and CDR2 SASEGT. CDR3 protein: CASSVGTGGEGYGYTF. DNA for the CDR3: TGTGCCAGCAGTGTGGGTACGGGGGGCGAGGGCTATGGCTACACCTTC.

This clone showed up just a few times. The CDR3 loop is CASSYPGTSGPEQYF. For the CDR3, the DNA is TGTGCCAGCAGTTACCCCGGGACTAGCGGGCCCGAGCAGTACTTC. The rearrangement links TRBV6-5 to TRBJ2-7; 12 bases line up with TRBD2. The CDR3 has 15 amino acids. Per germline, CDR1 MNHEY and CDR2 SVGAGI. V dropped 2 bases and J dropped 6; count of bases not matched to a gene: 5.

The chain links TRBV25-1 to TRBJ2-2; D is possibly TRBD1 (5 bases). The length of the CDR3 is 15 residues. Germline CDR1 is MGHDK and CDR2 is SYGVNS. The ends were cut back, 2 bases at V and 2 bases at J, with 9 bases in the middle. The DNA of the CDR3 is TGTGCCAGCAGTGAACCCAGGGAAAACACCGGGGAGCTGTTTTTT. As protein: CASSEPRENTGELFF.